Here is one T cell receptor (beta chain) with its context. The sample's time point: after dendritic cell vaccination, including at tumor progression/relapse. The data derive from a study of glioma-infiltrating T cells after dendritic cell vaccination. Sequencing was performed with immunoSEQ multiplex PCR; in TCRdb, only in-frame clones are kept and a portion is missing. The data show 100,000 to 120,000 clones, around 90% seen once. Sequenced here: blood, sampled after dendritic cell vaccination. The clonotype comes from a human donor with glioblastoma.

In DNA, the CDR3 is TGTGCCGCTCAAGGAGGACAGTCTCTATGGCAGTACTTC. It specifies CAAQGGQSLWQYF. V usage is TRBV10-3 and J usage is TRBJ2-7, with a weak D call TRBD1 (6 bases). The V gene's germline CDR1 is ENHRY and CDR2 SYGVKD. The V end lost 11 bases, the J end lost 9 bases, and 23 bases lay between the germline ends. The CDR3 has 13 amino acids.